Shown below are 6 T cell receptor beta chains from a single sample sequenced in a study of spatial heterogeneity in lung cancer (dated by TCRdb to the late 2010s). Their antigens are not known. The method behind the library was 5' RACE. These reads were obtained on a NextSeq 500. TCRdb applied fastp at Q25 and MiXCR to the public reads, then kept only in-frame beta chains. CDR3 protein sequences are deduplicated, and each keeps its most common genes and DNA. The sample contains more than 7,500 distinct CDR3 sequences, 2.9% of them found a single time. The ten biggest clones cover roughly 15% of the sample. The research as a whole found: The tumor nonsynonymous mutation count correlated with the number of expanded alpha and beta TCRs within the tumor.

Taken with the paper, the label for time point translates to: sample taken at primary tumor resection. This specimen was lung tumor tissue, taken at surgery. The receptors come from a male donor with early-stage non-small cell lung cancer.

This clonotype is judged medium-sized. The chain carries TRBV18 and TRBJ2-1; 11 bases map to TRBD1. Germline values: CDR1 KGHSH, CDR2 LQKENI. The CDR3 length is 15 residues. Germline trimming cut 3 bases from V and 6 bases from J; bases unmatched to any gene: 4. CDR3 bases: TGTGCCAGCTCACCTTCCGGGACAGGGGGCAATGAGCAGTTCTTC. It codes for CASSPSGTGGNEQFF.

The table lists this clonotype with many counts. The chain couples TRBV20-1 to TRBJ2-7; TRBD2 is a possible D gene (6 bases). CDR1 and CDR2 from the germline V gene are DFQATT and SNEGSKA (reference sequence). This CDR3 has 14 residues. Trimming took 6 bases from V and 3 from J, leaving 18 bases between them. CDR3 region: CSAQLAEIFYEQYF. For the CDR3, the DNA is TGCAGTGCCCAACTAGCCGAAATTTTCTACGAGCAGTACTTC.

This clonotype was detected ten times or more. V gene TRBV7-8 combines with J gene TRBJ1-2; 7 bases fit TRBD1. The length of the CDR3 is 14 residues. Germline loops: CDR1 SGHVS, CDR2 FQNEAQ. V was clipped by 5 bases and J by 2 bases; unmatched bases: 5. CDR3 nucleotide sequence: TGTGCCAGCAGCCCAACGACAGGGAACTATGGCTACACCTTC. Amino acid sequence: CASSPTTGNYGYTF.

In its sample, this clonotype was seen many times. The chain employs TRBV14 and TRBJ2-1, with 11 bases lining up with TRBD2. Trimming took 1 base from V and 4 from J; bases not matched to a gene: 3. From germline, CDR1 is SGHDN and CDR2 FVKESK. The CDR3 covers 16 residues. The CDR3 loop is CASSQGLAGGYNEQFF. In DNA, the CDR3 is TGTGCCAGCAGCCAAGGCCTAGCGGGGGGATACAATGAGCAGTTCTTC. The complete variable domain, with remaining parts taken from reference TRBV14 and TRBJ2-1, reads EAGVTQFPSHSVIEKGQTVTLRCDPISGHDNLYWYRRVMGKEIKFLLHFVKESKQDESGMPNNRFLAERTGGTYSTLKVQPAELEDSGVYFCASSQGLAGGYNEQFFGPGTRLTVL.

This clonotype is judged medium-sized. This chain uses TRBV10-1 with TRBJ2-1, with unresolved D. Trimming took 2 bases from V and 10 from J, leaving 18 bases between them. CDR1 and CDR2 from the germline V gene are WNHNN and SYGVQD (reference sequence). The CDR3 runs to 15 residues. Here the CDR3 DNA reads TGCGCCAGCAGTGAGAATCAGGCGGCGAGAAACGAGCAGTTCTTC. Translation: CASSENQAARNEQFF.

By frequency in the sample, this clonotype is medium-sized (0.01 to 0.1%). CDR3 nucleotides: TGTGCCAGCAGTTTTAGTCAAAACTATGGCTACACCTTC. Amino acids: CASSFSQNYGYTF. The rearrangement joins TRBV27 to TRBJ1-2; D is undetermined. The V end lost 3 bases, the J end lost 2 bases, and 7 bases lay between the germline ends. CDR3 length equals 13 residues. Germline assignment: CDR1 MNHEY and CDR2 SMNVEV (reference sequence).